These T cell receptor beta chains were read from a single sample in a study of blood T cell repertoires in COVID-19. Data came from immunoSEQ multiplex PCR; TCRdb stores just in-frame clones and leaves some out. The sample holds approximately 72,000 clones, roughly nine tenths seen once. Input material: peripheral blood. Source of these receptors: a man aged 55-75 years with acute or convalescent COVID-19. Each CDR3 is given with its conserved first and last residue. Fields, in order: clone size, D gene, J gene, V gene, CDR3 DNA, CDR3 protein. The D gene is left open where the match is weak. Size tells how often a clone was seen (once, few, many) or the class of an expanded clone, and some rows leave it out.

clone size: .
D gene: TRBD2
J gene: TRBJ2-7
V gene: TRBV6-6
CDR3 DNA: TGTGCCAGCAGTAAACCTACTAGCGGGGGATCCTACGAGCAGTACTTC
CDR3 protein: CASSKPTSGGSYEQYF

clone size: .
D gene: TRBD1
J gene: TRBJ1-5
V gene: TRBV2
CDR3 DNA: TGTGCCAGCAGGGGGACAGGGGAAATACAGCCCCAGCATTTT
CDR3 protein: CASRGTGEIQPQHF

clone size: .
D gene: .
J gene: TRBJ1-2
V gene: TRBV6-1
CDR3 DNA: TGTGCCAGCAGTGAAGCTCAGGGCCTAAACTATGGCTACACCTTC
CDR3 protein: CASSEAQGLNYGYTF

clone size: .
D gene: .
J gene: TRBJ2-1
V gene: TRBV5-8
CDR3 DNA: TGTGCCAGCAGCTTGGGACGGAGCTCCTACAATGAGCAGTTCTTC
CDR3 protein: CASSLGRSSYNEQFF

clone size: .
D gene: TRBD1
J gene: TRBJ1-2
V gene: TRBV30
CDR3 DNA: TGTGCCTGGAGTGCAGGGGGGTCCAACTATGGCTACACCTTC
CDR3 protein: CAWSAGGSNYGYTF

clone size: once
D gene: TRBD1
J gene: TRBJ2-3
V gene: TRBV5-1
CDR3 DNA: TGCGCCAGCAGCTTGGTAGGGGGCAGGGGCGCAGATACGCAGTATTTT
CDR3 protein: CASSLVGGRGADTQYF

clone size: .
D gene: .
J gene: TRBJ1-2
V gene: TRBV3-1/TRBV3-2
CDR3 DNA: TGTGCCAGCAGCCTCGGGGGGGTTCGCGGCTACACCTTC
CDR3 protein: CASSLGGVRGYTF

clone size: .
D gene: TRBD1
J gene: TRBJ2-7
V gene: TRBV6-5
CDR3 DNA: TGTGCCAGCAGTCACGGGACAGGGGACCTCTACGAGCAGTACTTC
CDR3 protein: CASSHGTGDLYEQYF

clone size: once
D gene: TRBD1
J gene: TRBJ2-7
V gene: TRBV30
CDR3 DNA: TGTGCCTGGAGCCCTGGACAGGAAACCTACGAGCAGTACTTC
CDR3 protein: CAWSPGQETYEQYF

clone size: .
D gene: TRBD1
J gene: TRBJ1-6
V gene: TRBV19
CDR3 DNA: TGTGCCAGTAGCGCACAGGGGTCTAATTCACCCCTCCACTTT
CDR3 protein: CASSAQGSNSPLHF

clone size: once
D gene: .
J gene: TRBJ1-4
V gene: TRBV7-9
CDR3 DNA: TGTGCCAGCAGCCCTCGCCGGGATGGGGAAAAACTGTTTTTT
CDR3 protein: CASSPRRDGEKLFF

clone size: .
D gene: TRBD1
J gene: TRBJ1-1
V gene: TRBV29-1
CDR3 DNA: TGCAGCGTCGGGACAGGGAGGAACACTGAAGCTTTCTTT
CDR3 protein: CSVGTGRNTEAFF

clone size: .
D gene: TRBD2
J gene: TRBJ2-3
V gene: TRBV6-1
CDR3 DNA: TGTGCCAGCAGTGAACGGGGGGTCCCCTCAGATACGCAGTATTTT
CDR3 protein: CASSERGVPSDTQYF

clone size: .
D gene: .
J gene: TRBJ2-3
V gene: TRBV10-2
CDR3 DNA: TGCGCCAGCAGTGCAGGACAGACATATACGCAGTATTTT
CDR3 protein: CASSAGQTYTQYF

clone size: .
D gene: .
J gene: TRBJ2-4
V gene: TRBV30
CDR3 DNA: TGTGCCTGGAGTCCAGGGTTAGCCATTCAGTACTTC
CDR3 protein: CAWSPGLAIQYF

clone size: .
D gene: .
J gene: TRBJ2-7
V gene: TRBV7-3
CDR3 DNA: TGTGCCAGCAGCTTAACCCCCCAGGGCAACACCTCCTACGAGCAGTACTTC
CDR3 protein: CASSLTPQGNTSYEQYF

clone size: .
D gene: .
J gene: TRBJ1-2
V gene: TRBV5-6
CDR3 DNA: TGTGCCAGCAGCTCACTCAGGGATCGTGGCTACACCTTC
CDR3 protein: CASSSLRDRGYTF

clone size: once
D gene: .
J gene: TRBJ1-5
V gene: TRBV7-9
CDR3 DNA: TGTGCCAGCAGCTTGGCAGGGTCTCAGCCCCAGCATTTT
CDR3 protein: CASSLAGSQPQHF

clone size: .
D gene: TRBD1
J gene: TRBJ2-3
V gene: TRBV2
CDR3 DNA: TGTGCCAGCAGTGAGGACAGGGTTGTGAATACGCAGTATTTT
CDR3 protein: CASSEDRVVNTQYF

clone size: .
D gene: .
J gene: TRBJ1-1
V gene: TRBV5-6
CDR3 DNA: TGTGCCAGCAGCTTGTTCGCAACAGCAAACACTGAAGCTTTCTTT
CDR3 protein: CASSLFATANTEAFF

clone size: .
D gene: TRBD1
J gene: TRBJ1-2
V gene: TRBV25-1
CDR3 DNA: TGTGCCAGCAGTGATTCGACAGGGTACCCCTATGGCTACACCTTC
CDR3 protein: CASSDSTGYPYGYTF

clone size: .
D gene: TRBD1
J gene: TRBJ1-6
V gene: TRBV3-1/TRBV3-2
CDR3 DNA: TGTGCCAGCAGCCGCCAGGGGGCTGGGAATTCACCCCTCCACTTT
CDR3 protein: CASSRQGAGNSPLHF

clone size: once
D gene: .
J gene: TRBJ1-1
V gene: TRBV5-1
CDR3 DNA: TGCGCCAGCAGCCCGGATCATGGACAGTCGAACACTGAAGCTTTCTTT
CDR3 protein: CASSPDHGQSNTEAFF

clone size: .
D gene: TRBD2
J gene: TRBJ2-2
V gene: TRBV24-1
CDR3 DNA: TGTGCCACGCGGGGGGAACCAACGAACACCGGGGAGCTGTTTTTT
CDR3 protein: CATRGEPTNTGELFF

clone size: .
D gene: .
J gene: TRBJ1-3
V gene: TRBV4-1
CDR3 DNA: TGCGCCAGCAGCCGAGACCAAGGAAACACCATATATTTT
CDR3 protein: CASSRDQGNTIYF

clone size: few
D gene: .
J gene: TRBJ1-2
V gene: TRBV19
CDR3 DNA: TGTGCCAGTAGACTAACAGGATACTATGGCTACACCTTC
CDR3 protein: CASRLTGYYGYTF

clone size: once
D gene: TRBD1
J gene: TRBJ1-3
V gene: TRBV5-4
CDR3 DNA: TGTGCCAGCAGCCCGGGACAGGGAACTGGAAACACCATATATTTT
CDR3 protein: CASSPGQGTGNTIYF

clone size: .
D gene: .
J gene: TRBJ2-3
V gene: TRBV7-9
CDR3 DNA: TGTGCCAGCAGCTTAGGACTACTTTTTGAAACAGATACGCAGTATTTT
CDR3 protein: CASSLGLLFETDTQYF

clone size: .
D gene: .
J gene: TRBJ1-1
V gene: TRBV20-1
CDR3 DNA: TGCAGTGCCTCAGGGTATACTGAAGCTTTCTTT
CDR3 protein: CSASGYTEAFF

clone size: .
D gene: TRBD1
J gene: TRBJ2-1
V gene: TRBV28
CDR3 DNA: TGTGCCAGCAGGAGGCGCCTGGGACAGGAGCAGTTCTTC
CDR3 protein: CASRRRLGQEQFF

clone size: .
D gene: TRBD2
J gene: TRBJ2-1
V gene: TRBV5-1
CDR3 DNA: TGCGCCAGCAGCGCGGGAGGGACAGAATACAATGAGCAGTTCTTC
CDR3 protein: CASSAGGTEYNEQFF

clone size: .
D gene: TRBD2
J gene: TRBJ2-3
V gene: TRBV2
CDR3 DNA: TGTGCCAGCAGTGAAGTGGGACTAGCGGGTTCACCAGATACGCAGTATTTT
CDR3 protein: CASSEVGLAGSPDTQYF

clone size: .
D gene: .
J gene: TRBJ1-1
V gene: TRBV13
CDR3 DNA: TGTGCCAGCAGCTCCTCCCTGAACACTGAAGCTTTCTTT
CDR3 protein: CASSSSLNTEAFF

clone size: .
D gene: .
J gene: TRBJ1-5
V gene: TRBV24-1
CDR3 DNA: TGTGCCACCAGTGACCCCCAGGGCAGAAATCAGCCCCAGCATTTT
CDR3 protein: CATSDPQGRNQPQHF

clone size: .
D gene: .
J gene: TRBJ2-2
V gene: TRBV5-1
CDR3 DNA: TGCGCCAGCAGCTTGACAGGATCGAACACCGGGGAGCTGTTTTTT
CDR3 protein: CASSLTGSNTGELFF

clone size: .
D gene: .
J gene: TRBJ2-3
V gene: TRBV3-1/TRBV3-2
CDR3 DNA: TGTGCCAGCAGCCCCGTTTCCGATACGCAGTATTTT
CDR3 protein: CASSPVSDTQYF

clone size: .
D gene: .
J gene: TRBJ2-7
V gene: TRBV5-6
CDR3 DNA: TGTGCCAGCAGCTTGGAGGGTAGGGGCGAGCAGTACTTC
CDR3 protein: CASSLEGRGEQYF

clone size: .
D gene: .
J gene: TRBJ2-3
V gene: TRBV27
CDR3 DNA: TGTGCCAGCAGTTTGGGGGCTAGAAACACAGATACGCAGTATTTT
CDR3 protein: CASSLGARNTDTQYF

clone size: .
D gene: .
J gene: TRBJ2-2
V gene: TRBV7-2
CDR3 DNA: TGTGCCAGCAGCTTAGCGTGGGGCCTCACGACCGGGGAGCTGTTTTTT
CDR3 protein: CASSLAWGLTTGELFF

clone size: once
D gene: .
J gene: TRBJ1-1
V gene: TRBV5-6
CDR3 DNA: TGTGCCAGCAGCTTGGGTGAGGGAACAGGGAGGGGCACTGAAGCTTTCTTT
CDR3 protein: CASSLGEGTGRGTEAFF

clone size: .
D gene: TRBD1
J gene: TRBJ2-7
V gene: TRBV5-1
CDR3 DNA: TGCGCCAGCGGATTGACAGGGGGCTTCCACGAGCAGTACTTC
CDR3 protein: CASGLTGGFHEQYF

clone size: .
D gene: TRBD2
J gene: TRBJ2-2
V gene: TRBV5-1
CDR3 DNA: TGCGCCAGCAGCTTGGAAGCCGGGGGGTTCGGGGAGCTGTTTTTT
CDR3 protein: CASSLEAGGFGELFF

clone size: .
D gene: .
J gene: TRBJ2-2
V gene: TRBV4-1
CDR3 DNA: TGCGCCAGCAGCCAAGTTTATCCAGCGATCACCGGGGAGCTGTTTTTT
CDR3 protein: CASSQVYPAITGELFF

clone size: .
D gene: TRBD1
J gene: TRBJ1-1
V gene: TRBV10-3
CDR3 DNA: TGTGCCATCAGGGGGACAGGAGTAGGACACACTGAAGCTTTCTTT
CDR3 protein: CAIRGTGVGHTEAFF

clone size: .
D gene: .
J gene: TRBJ2-5
V gene: TRBV11-3
CDR3 DNA: TGTGCCAGCAGCTTGGGGTCGGGCGGAGGACCCCGGGAGACCCAGTACTTC
CDR3 protein: CASSLGSGGGPRETQYF

clone size: .
D gene: .
J gene: TRBJ1-5
V gene: TRBV5-8
CDR3 DNA: TGTGCCAGCAGCTTTGGGGCAGGGCAGCCCCAGCATTTT
CDR3 protein: CASSFGAGQPQHF

clone size: .
D gene: TRBD1
J gene: TRBJ2-7
V gene: TRBV6-5
CDR3 DNA: TGTGCCAGCAGTTACTCGAACAGGGGGCGGAACGAGCAGTACTTC
CDR3 protein: CASSYSNRGRNEQYF

clone size: once
D gene: TRBD2
J gene: TRBJ2-7
V gene: TRBV19
CDR3 DNA: TGTGCCAGTAGTATCGGAGCGGGGGGAGGCTACGAGCAGTACTTC
CDR3 protein: CASSIGAGGGYEQYF

clone size: .
D gene: TRBD1
J gene: TRBJ1-2
V gene: TRBV5-1
CDR3 DNA: TGCGCCAGCAGCCCGGCGGGACAGACTGGTTATGGCTACACCTTC
CDR3 protein: CASSPAGQTGYGYTF

clone size: once
D gene: TRBD1
J gene: TRBJ2-3
V gene: TRBV5-1
CDR3 DNA: TGCGCCAGCAGCTTGTTAGGGACAGCGGTGATGGATACGCAGTATTTT
CDR3 protein: CASSLLGTAVMDTQYF